The clone carrying this TCR beta chain was recorded a few times. Its antigen is undetermined. This specimen belongs to a study of CD8 T cells in ankylosing spondylitis. General study findings and limits: As reported, disease-linked clones showed significant enrichment in matched ankylosing spondylitis synovial fluid. Those disease-linked clones were CD8+; they were also relatively rare in peripheral blood. Among TCR beta sequences, a motif of under ten highly homologous variants appeared characteristic of ankylosing spondylitis blood.

Scientists made TCR beta libraries using quantitative 5'-RACE with molecular barcodes. TCRdb independently ran MiXCR on the 5' RACE reads; one entry per CDR3 protein. The table records about 540,000 distinct CDR3 sequences, approximately 11% of them present only once. V was clipped by 0 bases and J by 2 bases, with 14 bases between them. Germline V lookup: CDR1 DFQATT, CDR2 SNEGSKA (reference sequence). This CDR3 is built from 15 residues. The rearrangement joins TRBV20-1 to TRBJ2-7, with D tentatively TRBD1 (6 bases). This TCR came from a male donor with ankylosing spondylitis. Sequencing was done on a sample of blood, either unsorted or a sorted T cell fraction (not recorded which). DNA of the CDR3: TGCAGTGCTAGAGATGGTAACAGGGCCGCCTACGAGCAGTACTTC. Protein: CSARDGNRAAYEQYF.